This T cell receptor beta chain was identified during a study of T-cell reconstitution after alpha-beta-depleted transplantation in children (dated by TCRdb to about 2016). Broadly, across the study: The study quantitatively tracked T-cell immune reconstitution after TCRalphabeta/CD19-depleted allogeneic hematopoietic cell transplantation in children using TCR repertoire profiling. Overall study outcomes, separate from this receptor: In some patients, high TCRbeta diversity at day 60 was attributed to recipient T cells and intrathymic progenitors that had survived conditioning. Hyperexpanded clone frequencies declined over subsequent months; after one year, T-cell counts and TCRbeta diversity were mostly attributed to newly produced T cells. Apparently early alphabetaT-cell count recovery about two months after transplant reportedly relied on only several hundred rapidly expanded clones derived from non-depleted graft cells.

Relative to germline, V is 6 bases shorter and J is 4 bases shorter, with 10 bases between their ends. The CDR3 sequence holds 13 residues, the cysteine and phenylalanine included. The retained sequence is limited to the CDR3, 39 bases, with the frame set at the first base. Receptor amplification or capture employed PCR. Sequencing used an Illumina HiSeq 2500. TCR library preparation used molecular barcoding, with unique molecular identifiers applied to normalize quantification of the TCRbeta repertoire. TCRdb applied fastp at Q25 and MiXCR to the public reads, then kept only in-frame beta chains. Records with the same CDR3 protein are collapsed into one entry carrying the most frequent genes and DNA. The sample profile shows around 80,000 distinct CDR3 sequences; less than 20% of them were found once. About 54% of the sample is taken by the ten largest. The treatment or condition label here, explained by the study, means: allogeneic hematopoietic cell transplantation with graft depleted of TCRalphabeta T cells and CD19 B cells. The children who served as transplant recipients had been given grafts of TCRalphabeta/CD19-depleted allogeneic hematopoietic cells.

Details on this clonotype: Its target antigen remains unknown. The record has no base qualities; no much larger clone is one base away.

The receptor comes from a male patient aged 2 to 10 who had a stem cell transplant for acute lymphoblastic leukemia, so the T cells may come from the graft donor. The chain joins TRBV12-3 or TRBV12-4 to TRBJ1-3; TRBD1 is perhaps the D gene, given 6 matching bases. The sequences come from PBMCs, mostly from graft donor cells, collected 360 days after TCRalphabeta/CD19-depleted stem cell transplant. The CDR3 sequence is CASRQGGGNTIYF. The nucleotide sequence is TGTGCCAGCAGACAGGGAGGCGGAAACACCATATATTTT.